This entry lists 32 T cell receptor beta chains sequenced from one sample in a study of vaccination effects on CD4 cells after COVID-19 (dated by TCRdb to the early 2020s). Libraries were made using the immunoSEQ multiplex PCR assay. TCRdb took this table from immuneACCESS and kept in-frame rearrangements with V and J called. Such tables lack part of the clones; where checked against another copy, unresolved V genes explain under half of the gap, and the rest is unexplained. In this sample the table shows approximately 47,000 clones, less than 85% of which occur a single time. Jointly, the top ten make up 5.5% to 8% of the sample. No antigen is known for these receptors. After about 9 days of culture, CD4+ T cells were isolated with the EasySep CD4+ T cell isolation kit. Two doses of either the BNT162b2 or the mRNA-1273 mRNA SARS-CoV-2 vaccine were administered to participants. The sample here was CD4+ T cells from PBMCs cultured without peptide, taken after COVID-19 vaccination. The origin of the receptors is a human donor who received a COVID-19 vaccine.

This clone has a handful of counts. The genes are TRBV28 and TRBJ1-5; no clear D. The CDR3 totals 11 residues. V lost 4 bases and J lost 8, with 6 bases in between. In germline, CDR1 is MDHEN, CDR2 SYDVKM. As DNA, the CDR3 is TGTGCCAGCAGTTCGGGGAAGCCCCAGCATTTT. The encoded protein is CASSSGKPQHF.

This chain uses TRBV2 with TRBJ1-1, with a possible D match to TRBD1 (6 bases). The CDR3 extends over 13 amino acids. CDR1 and CDR2 (germline): SNHLY, FYNNEI. Trimming stripped 9 bases from V and 0 bases from J, with 11 bases between. The CDR3 nucleotides read TGTGCCAGAAGGACAGAATTGAACACTGAAGCTTTCTTT. Its protein product is CARRTELNTEAFF.

CDR3 sequence: CASSGGSITQETQYF. CDR3 coding DNA: TGTGCCAGCAGCGGGGGGTCCATCACCCAAGAGACCCAGTACTTC. The chain recombines TRBV9 with TRBJ2-5; tentatively, D is TRBD1 or TRBD2 (5 bases each). The ends were cut back, 3 bases at V and 1 base at J, with 13 bases in the middle. The length of the CDR3 is 15 residues. CDR1 is SGDLS and CDR2 is YYNGEE in the germline V gene.

The gene calls are TRBV5-4 and TRBJ1-5, with D perhaps matching TRBD1 (5 bases). V lost 4 bases to trimming and J lost 1 base, with 9 bases between them. The CDR3 spans 14 residues. Germline values: CDR1 SGHNT, CDR2 YYREEE (reference sequence). The CDR3 DNA reads as TGTGCCAGCAGCGCCGGGGGGAGCAATCAGCCCCAGCATTTT. This gives the protein CASSAGGSNQPQHF.

The chain carries TRBV11-3 and TRBJ2-1, with D possibly being TRBD1 or TRBD2 (5 bases each). This CDR3 has 17 amino acids. Trimming stripped 0 bases from V and 0 bases from J, with 12 bases between. Germline V gives CDR1 SGHNT, CDR2 YENEEA. Here the CDR3 reads CASSLDDRGSSYNEQFF. For the CDR3, the DNA is TGTGCCAGCAGCTTAGACGATCGGGGCAGCTCCTACAATGAGCAGTTCTTC.

The table lists this clone with a count of one. This chain connects TRBV6-5 to TRBJ2-2, with D perhaps matching TRBD1 or TRBD2 (5 bases each). CDR3 size: 13 residues. V was cut by 9 bases and J by 4 bases, with 12 bases left in between. Germline loops: CDR1 MNHEY, CDR2 SVGAGI. In nucleotides, the CDR3 is TGTGCCAGTAGACTTGGGGGCACCGGGGAGCTGTTTTTT. It specifies CASRLGGTGELFF.

This sequence joins TRBV7-9 and TRBJ2-2; 7 nucleotides match TRBD1. V was pared by 2 bases and J by 6 bases, with 12 bases of the junction left unmatched. Per the germline V gene, CDR1 is SEHNR and CDR2 is FQNEAQ (reference sequence). The CDR3 loop spans 17 amino acids. CDR3 nucleotide sequence: TGTGCCAGCAGCTTAATGGACAGGACAAAGGGAGCCGGGGAGCTGTTTTTT. This translates into CASSLMDRTKGAGELFF.

The chain has TRBV4-2 and TRBJ2-5; TRBD2 agrees at 9 bases. This CDR3 spans 15 amino acids. The germline V gene encodes CDR1 LGHNA and CDR2 YNFKEQ. Trimming took 0 bases from V and 5 from J; bases not matched to a gene: 4. CDR3 sequence reads: CASSQDSLAGETQYF. The CDR3 DNA reads as TGTGCCAGCAGCCAAGATAGCCTAGCGGGGGAGACCCAGTACTTC.

The gene calls are TRBV11-1 and TRBJ1-2, with D maybe TRBD1 (5 bases). CDR3 size: 16 residues. Germline CDR1 SGHAT, CDR2 FQDESV (reference sequence). With 5 bases removed from V and 4 bases from J, the gap between germline ends came to 20 bases. As DNA, the CDR3 is TGTGCCAGCAGCCCTACCTCTGGCAGGGTATCCTATGGCTACACCTTC. Residues: CASSPTSGRVSYGYTF. Variable domain in full (rest from reference TRBV11-1 and TRBJ1-2): EAEVAQSPRYKITEKSQAVAFWCDPISGHATLYWYRQILGQGPELLVQFQDESVVDDSQLPKDRFSAERLKGVDSTLKIQPAELGDSAMYLCASSPTSGRVSYGYTFGSGTRLTVV.

This clone was detected once. The genes are TRBV12-5 and TRBJ2-5; 7 nucleotides align to TRBD2. Germline V gives CDR1 LGHNT, CDR2 FRNRAP. V trimming: 2 bases; J trimming: 5 bases; junction bases outside the gene matches: 5. This CDR3 region has 14 residues. The CDR3 spells CASGLLTGRETQYF. In nucleotides, the CDR3 is TGTGCTAGTGGTTTGTTGACCGGGAGGGAGACCCAGTACTTC.

The chain uses TRBV5-4 and TRBJ2-3, with D perhaps assigned TRBD1 or TRBD2 (5 bases each). The CDR3 is made up of 14 amino acids. The V gene's germline CDR1 is SGHNT and CDR2 YYREEE (reference sequence). V was clipped by 0 bases and J by 6 bases, with 11 bases between them. The CDR3 sequence is CASSLGGTADTQYF. The CDR3 DNA sequence: TGTGCCAGCAGCTTGGGTGGGACCGCCGATACGCAGTATTTT.

The V gene is TRBV25-1, the J gene TRBJ1-2; no reliable D call. The CDR3 is 14 residues long. V dropped 1 base and J dropped 0 bases, with 6 bases sitting between them. Germline V gives CDR1 MGHDK, CDR2 SYGVNS. The CDR3 sequence: CASSESSTNYGYTF. CDR3 sequence (DNA): TGTGCCAGCAGTGAATCTTCCACTAACTATGGCTACACCTTC.

The V and J genes are TRBV7-9 and TRBJ1-1, with D hard to call. The CDR3 has 13 amino acids. Germline CDR1 SEHNR, CDR2 FQNEAQ (reference sequence). V lost 3 bases, J lost 6 bases, and 11 bases lay in between. This CDR3 reads CASSFARSAEAFF. The CDR3 nucleotides read TGTGCCAGCAGCTTCGCCAGGTCCGCTGAAGCTTTCTTT. Filled out from reference TRBV7-9 and TRBJ1-1, the complete variable domain reads DTGVSQNPRHKITKRGQNVTFRCDPISEHNRLYWYRQTLGQGPEFLTYFQNEAQLEKSRLLSDRFSAERPKGSFSTLEIQRTEQGDSAMYLCASSFARSAEAFFGQGTRLTVV.

This chain connects TRBV5-5 to TRBJ2-4; 10 positions agree with TRBD2. CDR3 length: 16 residues. V was clipped by 0 bases and J by 9 bases; unmatched bases: 9. Germline V CDR1 and CDR2: SGHKS, YYEKEE (reference sequence). The CDR3 loop reads CASSLVSSGSLSIQYF. CDR3 sequence (DNA): TGTGCCAGCAGCTTGGTGTCTAGCGGGAGCCTCTCCATTCAGTACTTC.

The CDR3 spells CASREQNSYEQYF. The DNA of the CDR3 is TGTGCCAGCAGAGAACAGAACTCCTACGAGCAGTACTTC. V gene TRBV6-6 combines with J gene TRBJ2-7, with D unclear. The CDR3 runs to 13 residues. The germline gives CDR1 MNHNY, CDR2 SVGAGI (reference sequence). V lost 6 bases to trimming and J lost 0 bases, with 9 bases between them.

The genes are TRBV3-1 (or the pseudogene TRBV3-2) and TRBJ1-6, with D maybe TRBD1 (6 bases). Germline lookup yields CDR1 LGHDT and CDR2 YNNKEL (reference sequence). V lost 3 bases to trimming and J lost 0 bases, with 6 bases between them. CDR3 length: 15 amino acids. Here the CDR3 reads CASSQDSSYNSPLHF. The CDR3 DNA reads as TGTGCCAGCAGCCAGGACAGCTCCTATAATTCACCCCTCCACTTT.

V is TRBV9 and J is TRBJ1-4; TRBD1 is a possible D gene (6 bases). V was cut by 4 bases and J by 5 bases, with 15 bases left in between. Germline V gene data show CDR1 as SGDLS and CDR2 as YYNGEE. This CDR3 contains 15 residues. The CDR3 sequence: CASSPSTGKNEKLFF. Written as DNA, the CDR3 is TGTGCCAGCAGCCCCTCTACAGGGAAGAATGAAAAACTGTTTTTT.

The V gene is TRBV7-8, the J gene TRBJ2-2; the D gene is possibly TRBD1 (6 bases). V was clipped by 1 base and J by 1 base, with 10 bases between them. Germline V gene sequence: CDR1 SGHVS, CDR2 FQNEAQ. The CDR3 loop spans 16 amino acids. Here the CDR3 reads CASSLGGRGNTGELFF. The CDR3 DNA reads TGTGCCAGCAGCTTAGGGGGCAGGGGGAACACCGGGGAGCTGTTTTTT.

As regards this clone: This sample includes further DNA sequences coding for the same CDR3. The genes are TRBV11-2 and TRBJ1-2; the D gene is possibly TRBD1 (6 bases). Germline CDR1 and CDR2: SGHAT and FQNNGV. V gave up 5 bases and J gave up 7 bases, with 11 bases separating them. This CDR3 is 12 amino acids long. The CDR3 is CASSRTVFGYTF. CDR3 coding DNA: TGTGCCAGCAGCCGGACAGTGTTTGGCTACACCTTC.

The rearrangement joins TRBV7-9 to TRBJ1-6, with D hard to call. There are 16 residues in the CDR3. The germline V and J ends were trimmed by 5 bases and 5 bases, with 16 bases remaining between them. Germline V gene lookup returns CDR1 SEHNR and CDR2 FQNEAQ (reference sequence). The CDR3 nucleotides read TGTGCCAGCAGCCAGACACCCCAGCTGGATAATTCACCCCTCCACTTT. It translates to CASSQTPQLDNSPLHF.

The V gene is TRBV4-2, the J gene TRBJ2-2; maybe TRBD2 (5 bases). The V gene's germline CDR1 is LGHNA and CDR2 YNFKEQ. The V gene lost 1 base and the J gene lost 3 bases, with 12 bases spanning the gap. This CDR3 is built from 16 residues. The CDR3 region is CASSQAELLDTGELFF. The CDR3 nucleotides are TGTGCCAGCAGCCAAGCCGAGTTACTAGACACCGGGGAGCTGTTTTTT.

The chain has TRBV27 and TRBJ1-5, with TRBD1 as a possible D gene (6 bases). The CDR3 loop spans 17 amino acids. V was shortened by 5 bases and J by 2 bases, with 19 bases between the two germline ends. CDR1 and CDR2 from the germline V gene are MNHEY and SMNVEV (reference sequence). Here the CDR3 reads CASSPRLRTEGNQPQHF. The CDR3 DNA reads as TGTGCCAGCAGTCCAAGACTAAGGACAGAAGGCAATCAGCCCCAGCATTTT.

This clone was counted a single time. The chain uses TRBV7-9 and TRBJ1-1; no clear D. The germline V gene encodes CDR1 SEHNR and CDR2 FQNEAQ (reference sequence). The V and J ends lost 3 bases and 0 bases respectively, with 5 bases between them. The CDR3 has 13 residues. CDR3 sequence reads: CASSLSLNTEAFF. The CDR3 region has the DNA TGTGCCAGCAGCTTGTCGCTGAACACTGAAGCTTTCTTT. Full variable domain (outside the CDR3, taken from reference TRBV7-9 and TRBJ1-1): DTGVSQNPRHKITKRGQNVTFRCDPISEHNRLYWYRQTLGQGPEFLTYFQNEAQLEKSRLLSDRFSAERPKGSFSTLEIQRTEQGDSAMYLCASSLSLNTEAFFGQGTRLTVV.

This chain connects TRBV11-3 to TRBJ2-3; D unclear. V lost 5 bases, J lost 1 base, and 7 bases lay in between. From germline, CDR1 is SGHNT and CDR2 YENEEA. The CDR3 extends over 13 amino acids. The chain's CDR3 is CASSLSRTDTQYF. The CDR3 region has the DNA TGTGCCAGCAGCCTTTCCCGCACAGATACGCAGTATTTT.

The rearrangement joins TRBV11-2 to TRBJ2-2; TRBD2 aligns across 8 bases. The V and J ends lost 4 bases and 1 base, in that order; junction bases with no gene match: 8. The CDR3 covers 17 residues. The germline V gene encodes CDR1 SGHAT and CDR2 FQNNGV. The CDR3 spells CASSSFLTSENTGELFF. Written as DNA, the CDR3 is TGTGCCAGCAGCTCATTCTTGACTAGCGAGAACACCGGGGAGCTGTTTTTT.

This clone was detected only once. The chain joins TRBV3-1 (or the pseudogene TRBV3-2) to TRBJ2-3, with D unclear. Germline assignment: CDR1 LGHDT and CDR2 YNNKEL (reference sequence). Trimming took 8 bases from V and 8 from J, leaving 14 bases between them. This CDR3 contains 12 residues. The chain's CDR3 is CASGLVSGTQYF. The CDR3 coding sequence is TGTGCCAGCGGCCTAGTCTCTGGTACGCAGTATTTT.

A few counts support this clone. The chain carries TRBV27 and TRBJ2-2; the D is unclear. This CDR3 spans 14 amino acids. Germline V CDR1 and CDR2: MNHEY, SMNVEV (reference sequence). V was clipped by 5 bases and J by 6 bases, with 13 bases between them. The CDR3 region is CASSTPHSSGELFF. The CDR3 DNA follows: TGTGCCAGCAGTACCCCCCATTCGTCCGGGGAGCTGTTTTTT.

This clone came up a few times. The chain carries TRBV5-1 and TRBJ2-2, with TRBD2 identical over 8 bases. The CDR3 has 15 residues. The junction had 4 bases not matched to a gene; V was cut back by 2 bases and J by 4 bases. CDR1 is SGHRS and CDR2 is YFSETQ in the germline V gene. In DNA, the CDR3 is TGCGCCAGCAGCTTCAATCGGGGGGGCACCGGGGAGCTGTTTTTT. Protein product: CASSFNRGGTGELFF.

The rearrangement links TRBV2 to TRBJ1-4; 8 nucleotides match TRBD1. The CDR3 has 15 amino acids. Germline trimming cut 5 bases from V and 10 bases from J; bases unmatched to any gene: 12. Germline loops: CDR1 SNHLY, CDR2 FYNNEI. CDR3 bases: TGTGCCAGCAGTACAAACAGGGGGGCGATGGGAAAACTGTTTTTT. Protein: CASSTNRGAMGKLFF. Full variable domain (outside the CDR3, taken from reference TRBV2 and TRBJ1-4): EPEVTQTPSHQVTQMGQEVILRCVPISNHLYFYWYRQILGQKVEFLVSFYNNEISEKSEIFDDQFSVERPDGSNFTLKIRSTKLEDSAMYFCASSTNRGAMGKLFFGSGTQLSVL.

This clone was seen more than once but under ten times. J is TRBJ1-2 and V is TRBV6-5; 10 bases agree with TRBD1. The germline V gene encodes CDR1 MNHEY and CDR2 SVGAGI. Trimming took 0 bases from V and 7 from J; bases not matched to a gene: 5. CDR3 length equals 15 residues. The CDR3 here is CASSYSTGGAGGYTF. For the CDR3, the DNA is TGTGCCAGCAGTTACTCGACAGGGGGCGCGGGTGGCTACACCTTC.

The rearrangement links TRBV7-7 to TRBJ2-1; D unclear. The CDR3 runs to 13 residues. The germline V gene encodes CDR1 SSHAT and CDR2 FNYEAQ (reference sequence). Trimming removed 1 base at V and 6 bases at J, with 7 bases between. The CDR3 spells CASSLGIFNEQFF. In nucleotides, the CDR3 is TGTGCCAGCAGCTTAGGAATCTTCAATGAGCAGTTCTTC.

This clone appeared a few times. The chain employs TRBV3-1 (or the pseudogene TRBV3-2) and TRBJ1-6; TRBD1 aligns across 9 bases. V shed 4 bases and J 0 bases; nucleotides not matched to a gene: 19. The CDR3 contains 22 residues. Germline CDR1 and CDR2: LGHDT and YNNKEL (reference sequence). The CDR3 loop is CASSRKSGVGTGLSSYNSPLHF. The CDR3 DNA sequence: TGTGCCAGCAGCCGAAAATCGGGGGTGGGGACAGGGTTGAGCTCCTATAATTCACCCCTCCACTTT.